This entry concerns a single T cell receptor beta chain. Its cognate antigen is unknown. The data originate from a study of OX40 agonist ivuxolimab in advanced cancers. Whole-study context: All patients had ivuxolimab intravenously every 2 weeks at 0.01 to 10 mg/kg.

The data were produced by immunoSEQ multiplex PCR, yet TCRdb's version contains in-frame clones alone and is incomplete. The repertoire consists of around 31,000 clones, with 81% occurring once and the leading ten covering less than 25%. The CDR3 runs to 15 residues. V lost 6 bases to trimming and J lost 2 bases; unmatched junction nucleotides: 7. Germline assignment: CDR1 MNHNS and CDR2 SASEGT. Whole-study results and caveats: CD8+ T cells showed, on average, more clonal expansion than CD4+ cells. At 0.1 to 3.0 mg/kg and by week 6, clonal expansion occurred in CD4+ and CD8+ blood T cells. The antigen specificity of the peripheral T cells (those that were expanded) was not determined.

The genes are TRBV6-1 and TRBJ1-5; 7 positions match TRBD1. Sequences were derived from CD4+ or CD8+ T cells sorted from blood, sampled in a trial of the OX40 agonist ivuxolimab. The TCR sequence derives from an adult with an advanced solid tumor such as melanoma, head and neck, liver or kidney cancer. CDR3 sequence (DNA): TGTGCCAGCAGAACCCAGGGGACAGGCAATCAGCCCCAGCATTTT. It encodes CASRTQGTGNQPQHF.